This TCR beta chain was obtained from a study of human T cells and chemical hapten exposure. Time point noted: patch test 1, 2 weeks after DPC sensitization. The treatment is: therapeutic diphenylcyclopropenone sensitization with weekly scalp DPC. TCRdb re-called the RACE reads with MiXCR, one entry per CDR3 protein. Among around 75,000 distinct CDR3 sequences listed, 10% to 15% were seen once. This clonotype was observed at least ten times. V was shortened by 4 bases and J by 8 bases, with 13 bases between the two germline ends. This CDR3 spans 13 amino acids. The source material was whole blood, sampled in connection with sensitization to the hapten diphenylcyclopropenone (DPC). The TCR sequence derives from a woman in her fifties or sixties with alopecia areata. Some clones in this sample may be carry-over from other donors' samples. The chain combines TRBV23-1 with TRBJ2-3, with D maybe TRBD2 (5 bases). TRBV23-1 is flagged as an ORF with uncertain function. The DNA of the CDR3 is TGCGCCAGCAGTCGGACTCGACGGCGTACGCAGTATTTT. It translates to CASSRTRRRTQYF.